The 31 T cell receptor beta chains below come from one sample, sequenced in a study of spatial heterogeneity in lung cancer (dated by TCRdb to the late 2010s). This specimen's time point label, interpreted: sample taken at primary tumor resection. TCR sequencing used whole RNA extracted from tumor and nontumor lung tissue, or from cryopreserved PBMC samples, without cell sorting. The method was 5' RACE. Sequencer: NextSeq 500. TCRdb reanalyzed the raw reads on its own, using fastp at Q25 for trimming and MiXCR for clone calling, and kept in-frame beta chains. CDR3 protein sequences are deduplicated, and each keeps its most common genes and DNA. The sample records roughly 79,000 distinct CDR3 sequences, roughly 12% of which are singletons. Under 5.5% of the sample is taken by the ten largest. The sample was PBMCs, taken at surgery. The receptors come from a male donor with early-stage non-small cell lung cancer.

V gene TRBV28 combines with J gene TRBJ2-7; 7 nucleotides line up with TRBD1. J lost 0 bases, V lost 7 bases, and 6 bases had no gene match. This CDR3 has 14 residues. CDR1 and CDR2 from the germline V gene are MDHEN and SYDVKM. CDR3 residues: CASTVGQLSYEQYF. The CDR3 bases are TGTGCCAGCACCGTGGGACAGCTCTCCTACGAGCAGTACTTC.

This chain connects TRBV19 to TRBJ1-5; possibly TRBD1 for D (5 bases). The length of the CDR3 is 15 residues. V lost 7 bases to trimming and J lost 4 bases, with 17 bases between them. Germline loops: CDR1 LNHDA, CDR2 SQIVND (reference sequence). CDR3 residues: CASTLSGKGNQPQHF. CDR3 DNA sequence: TGTGCCAGTACCCTAAGTGGGAAGGGGAATCAGCCCCAGCATTTT.

CDR3 amino acids: CASSLKGLAGGVVPDTQYF. Written as DNA, the CDR3 is TGTGCCAGCAGCTTAAAGGGACTAGCGGGAGGTGTTGTCCCAGATACGCAGTATTTT. The chain uses TRBV7-8 and TRBJ2-3, with 15 bases fitting TRBD2. The CDR3 loop spans 19 amino acids. The germline CDR1 and CDR2 sequences are SGHVS and FQNEAQ. V dropped 2 bases and J dropped 4; count of bases not matched to a gene: 10.

This clonotype turned up a few times. The J gene is TRBJ2-1, the V gene TRBV6-6; D gene unclear. The CDR3 has 12 amino acids. Trimming removed 6 bases from V and 7 bases from J, with 10 bases in between. CDR1 is MNHNY and CDR2 is SVGAGI in the germline V gene (reference sequence). The CDR3 coding sequence is TGTGCCAGCAGCCCGGACCTGAATGAGCAGTTCTTC. As protein: CASSPDLNEQFF.

This clonotype was recorded a few times. The genes are TRBV10-3 and TRBJ1-2; D is perhaps TRBD1 (6 bases). The CDR3 consists of 15 residues. Deletions cut 0 bases from V and 6 bases from J, with 14 bases between. CDR1 and CDR2 from the germline V gene are ENHRY and SYGVKD. The DNA for the CDR3 is TGTGCCATCAGTGAGTCGATCAGGGGCGCCGATGGCTACACCTTC. The encoded protein is CAISESIRGADGYTF.

This sequence joins TRBV5-1 and TRBJ2-5; D ambiguous. Trimming cost V 4 bases and J 2 bases, with 6 bases left between them. CDR3 length: 12 residues. From germline, CDR1 is SGHRS and CDR2 YFSETQ. CDR3 nucleotides: TGCGCCAGCAGCCGAGATCAAGAGACCCAGTACTTC. This encodes CASSRDQETQYF.

The chain combines TRBV5-1 with TRBJ2-1; D is perhaps TRBD2 (5 bases). With 6 bases removed from V and 5 bases from J, the gap between germline ends came to 15 bases. The CDR3 covers 14 residues. The germline V gene encodes CDR1 SGHRS and CDR2 YFSETQ. This chain's CDR3 is CASTHSGNNNEQFF. In nucleotides, the CDR3 is TGCGCCAGCACACACTCCGGGAACAACAATGAGCAGTTCTTC.

This clonotype was found many times. The genes are TRBV19 and TRBJ1-5; 8 bases match TRBD1. Germline values: CDR1 LNHDA, CDR2 SQIVND (reference sequence). CDR3 size: 15 residues. V trimming: 6 bases; J trimming: 0 bases; junction bases outside the gene matches: 4. CDR3: CASSMTGVSNQPQHF. CDR3 DNA sequence: TGTGCCAGTAGCATGACAGGGGTTAGCAATCAGCCCCAGCATTTT.

V is TRBV3-1 and J is TRBJ2-7, with 8 bases that match TRBD1. This CDR3 is built from 15 residues. The trim removed 5 bases at V and 0 bases at J, leaving 6 bases unmatched. Germline V gives CDR1 LGHDT, CDR2 YNNKEL (reference sequence). The CDR3 sequence is CASSYDRGSSYEQYF. As DNA, the CDR3 is TGTGCCAGCAGCTACGACAGGGGCTCCTCCTACGAGCAGTACTTC.

This clonotype was seen repeatedly, ten times or more. The chain joins TRBV7-9 to TRBJ1-1; D is perhaps TRBD1 (5 bases). Germline CDR1 is SEHNR and CDR2 is FQNEAQ (reference sequence). V shed 1 base and J shed 0 bases, with 9 bases lying between them. The CDR3 covers 15 residues. The CDR3 protein is CASSLDGGVNTEAFF. The CDR3 region has the DNA TGTGCCAGCAGCTTAGATGGGGGTGTGAACACTGAAGCTTTCTTT.

Concerning this clonotype itself: Its ends do not fully match the called genes, so a read error is possible. The rearrangement links TRBV12-3 or TRBV12-4 to TRBJ1-2; D not resolved. The CDR3 has 12 residues. The CDR3 is CASSEGNYGYPF. The CDR3 nucleotides are TGTGCCAGCAGTGAGGGCAACTATGGCTACCCCTTC.

This rearrangement joins TRBV27 to TRBJ2-7; D gene ambiguous. The CDR3 covers 14 residues. V was pared by 6 bases and J by 3 bases, with 15 bases between. Germline V gene sequence: CDR1 MNHEY, CDR2 SMNVEV (reference sequence). The CDR3 DNA follows: TGTGCCAGCAGACCTGACGGCTACCTCTACGAGCAGTACTTC. This sequence encodes CASRPDGYLYEQYF.

This rearrangement joins TRBV3-1 to TRBJ2-7; D ambiguous. V was shortened by 0 bases and J by 3 bases, with 3 bases between the two germline ends. The germline CDR1 and CDR2 sequences are LGHDT and YNNKEL (reference sequence). This CDR3 is 12 amino acids long. The CDR3 region has the DNA TGTGCCAGCAGCCAAGAAAACTACGAGCAGTACTTC. Encoded protein: CASSQENYEQYF.

This clonotype showed up just a few times. The gene calls are TRBV29-1 and TRBJ2-5, with TRBD1 matching 9 bases. This CDR3 contains 13 residues. Germline CDR1 SQVTM, CDR2 ANQGSEA. V lost 4 bases to trimming and J lost 5 bases; unmatched junction nucleotides: 5. For the CDR3, the DNA is TGCAGCGTTGTTACAGGGGGCCTGGAGACCCAGTACTTC. Encoded protein: CSVVTGGLETQYF.

A few counts support this clonotype. V usage is TRBV7-3 and J usage is TRBJ2-1; 7 bases fit TRBD2. Germline loops: CDR1 SGHTA, CDR2 FQGTGA. The trim removed 5 bases at V and 5 bases at J, leaving 9 bases unmatched. This CDR3 is 15 amino acids long. The CDR3: CASSLPGGRDNEQFF. The DNA of the CDR3 is TGTGCCAGCAGCCTCCCGGGCGGGAGAGACAATGAGCAGTTCTTC.

Many counts were recorded for this clonotype. The chain combines TRBV29-1 with TRBJ1-5; D not resolved. The CDR3 loop spans 14 amino acids. Between the trimmed V and J ends, which lost 0 bases and 0 bases, there was a span of 6 bases. CDR1 is SQVTM and CDR2 is ANQGSEA in the germline V gene. CDR3 coding DNA: TGCAGCGTTGAAGAGGCGGATAGCAATCAGCCCCAGCATTTT. Its protein is CSVEEADSNQPQHF. Together with reference TRBV29-1 and TRBJ1-5, the CDR3 gives the full variable domain: SAVISQKPSRDICQRGTSLTIQCQVDSQVTMMFWYRQQPGQSLTLIATANQGSEATYESGFVIDKFPISRPNLTFSTLTVSNMSPEDSSIYLCSVEEADSNQPQHFGDGTRLSIL.

This clonotype was detected ten times or more. The CDR3 reads CASSPQGGGNYGYTF. The CDR3 DNA reads as TGTGCCAGCAGCCCCCAGGGAGGAGGCAACTATGGCTACACCTTC. This chain links TRBV7-2 with TRBJ1-2, with D possibly TRBD1 on 5 matching bases. CDR1 and CDR2 (germline): SGHTA, FQGNSA. CDR3 length: 15 residues. The V end lost 5 bases, the J end lost 2 bases, and 15 bases lay between the germline ends.

This clonotype has a handful of counts. V usage is TRBV3-1 and J usage is TRBJ2-7; TRBD2 aligns across 8 bases. With 2 bases clipped from V and 2 bases from J, the junction kept 2 bases outside the gene matches. This CDR3 comprises 14 residues. CDR1 is LGHDT, CDR2 YNNKEL, per germline (reference sequence). The CDR3 reads CASSQSGRPYEQYF. DNA of the CDR3: TGTGCCAGCAGCCAAAGCGGGAGACCCTACGAGCAGTACTTC.

Ten or more counts support this clonotype. The V gene is TRBV20-1, the J gene TRBJ2-5; D call uncertain. This CDR3 region has 11 residues. Trimming shortened V by 6 bases and J by 3 bases, and 8 bases separated the two germline ends. Germline CDR1 reads DFQATT; CDR2 reads SNEGSKA (reference sequence). CDR3 amino acids: CSAVREETQYF. The DNA for the CDR3 is TGCAGTGCCGTCCGTGAAGAGACCCAGTACTTC.

A note on this clonotype: Germline and junction disagree at one end, which may indicate a read error. The chain recombines TRBV7-9 with TRBJ1-2; TRBD1 aligns across 12 bases. The CDR3 contains 16 residues. Germline CDR1 is SEHNR and CDR2 is FQNEAQ (reference sequence). The DNA for the CDR3 is TGTGCCAGCGGCTTACTGGGACAGGGGGCCGTCTATGGCTACACCTTC. Translated: CASGLLGQGAVYGYTF.

The chain couples TRBV3-1 to TRBJ1-5; D is uncertain. The CDR3 runs 15 residues. CDR1 and CDR2 (germline): LGHDT, YNNKEL (reference sequence). The V end was cut by 4 bases, the J end by 1 base, with 11 bases between. The CDR3, as DNA: TGTGCCAGCAGCCCTCGATGGGGAAGCAATCAGCCCCAGCATTTT. It encodes CASSPRWGSNQPQHF.

This clonotype has more than one count but fewer than ten. This chain uses TRBV24-1 with TRBJ1-1; no firm D call. Per germline, CDR1 KGHDR and CDR2 SFDVKD. This CDR3 is built from 13 residues. V lost 3 bases and J 1 base, leaving 5 bases between the germline ends. The CDR3 loop is CATSDPGNTEAFF. The CDR3 DNA reads TGTGCCACCAGTGATCCAGGGAACACTGAAGCTTTCTTT.

The sample holds a few counts of this clonotype. The chain combines TRBV19 with TRBJ2-3; D is unclear. Germline CDR1 and CDR2: LNHDA and SQIVND (reference sequence). This CDR3 contains 13 residues. Trimming left V 0 bases short and J 6 bases short, with 7 bases between. The CDR3 DNA is TGTGCCAGTAGTATAGAGGACGGGGATACGCAGTATTTT. This codes for CASSIEDGDTQYF.

The J gene is TRBJ1-2, the V gene TRBV28; D is ambiguous. V was cut by 4 bases and J by 2 bases, with 11 bases left in between. Germline loops: CDR1 MDHEN, CDR2 SYDVKM. The CDR3 is made up of 14 amino acids. In nucleotides, the CDR3 is TGTGCCAGCAGTTCCGGGAACCTCAACTATGGCTACACCTTC. Protein product: CASSSGNLNYGYTF.

This clonotype has a handful of counts. This sequence joins TRBV7-9 and TRBJ2-1, with 8 bases matching TRBD2. V was pared by 1 base and J by 7 bases, with 6 bases of the junction left unmatched. Germline loops: CDR1 SEHNR, CDR2 FQNEAQ (reference sequence). The CDR3 runs to 15 residues. Here the CDR3 reads CASSLDVTSVNEQFF. CDR3 sequence (DNA): TGTGCCAGCAGCTTAGATGTGACTAGCGTTAATGAGCAGTTCTTC.

At least ten counts were recorded for this clonotype. J is TRBJ2-2 and V is TRBV11-3, with D tentatively TRBD1 (6 bases). The CDR3 extends over 15 amino acids. The germline gives CDR1 SGHNT, CDR2 YENEEA. The V gene lost 5 bases and the J gene lost 2 bases, with 12 bases spanning the gap. The CDR3 here is CASSPGTLNTGELFF. In DNA, the CDR3 is TGTGCCAGCAGCCCCGGGACACTAAACACCGGGGAGCTGTTTTTT.

The rearrangement uses TRBV3-1 and TRBJ2-2, with 15 bases that match TRBD2. The V segment lost 6 bases and the J segment 3 bases; nucleotides outside the gene matches: 2. Germline lookup yields CDR1 LGHDT and CDR2 YNNKEL (reference sequence). This CDR3 is 16 amino acids long. In DNA form, the CDR3 reads TGTGCCAGCAGGGGGACTAGCGGGAGGTACACCGGGGAGCTGTTTTTT. This codes for CASRGTSGRYTGELFF.

The chain couples TRBV7-2 to TRBJ2-7, with D tentatively TRBD2 (6 bases). CDR3 length: 14 amino acids. The germline V gene encodes CDR1 SGHTA and CDR2 FQGNSA. V gave up 5 bases and J gave up 0 bases, with 11 bases separating them. The CDR3 here is CASSPGLPSYEQYF. DNA of the CDR3: TGTGCCAGCAGCCCGGGACTGCCCTCCTACGAGCAGTACTTC.

This clonotype showed up many times. The chain carries TRBV2 and TRBJ2-3; 11 positions agree with TRBD2. The germline gives CDR1 SNHLY, CDR2 FYNNEI. V trimming: 1 base; J trimming: 2 bases; junction bases outside the gene matches: 14. The CDR3 length is 20 residues. CDR3 region: CASSEGTSGSWPASTDTQYF. CDR3 nucleotides: TGTGCCAGCAGTGAAGGGACTAGCGGGTCATGGCCGGCGTCCACAGATACGCAGTATTTT. The variable domain in full, completed from reference TRBV2 and TRBJ2-3, reads EPEVTQTPSHQVTQMGQEVILRCVPISNHLYFYWYRQILGQKVEFLVSFYNNEISEKSEIFDDQFSVERPDGSNFTLKIRSTKLEDSAMYFCASSEGTSGSWPASTDTQYFGPGTRLTVL.

This clonotype occurred many times. The chain recombines TRBV29-1 with TRBJ2-7; 8 bases line up with TRBD1. CDR3 length equals 13 residues. The J segment lost 7 bases and the V segment lost 4 bases, leaving 9 bases of the junction unmatched. CDR1 is SQVTM, CDR2 ANQGSEA, per germline. The CDR3 sequence: CSVVGQGAGEQYF. CDR3 bases: TGCAGCGTTGTCGGGCAGGGGGCAGGAGAGCAGTACTTC.

V gene TRBV9 combines with J gene TRBJ2-2; no clear D gene. V was shortened by 4 bases and J by 4 bases, with 8 bases between the two germline ends. This CDR3 has 13 amino acids. Germline V gene lookup returns CDR1 SGDLS and CDR2 YYNGEE. CDR3 amino acids: CASSQITTGELFF. The CDR3 bases are TGTGCCAGCAGCCAGATTACCACCGGGGAGCTGTTTTTT.